The 20 T cell receptor beta chains below were found in one sample sequenced in a study of cytomegalovirus exposure and HLA in healthy donors. The study ran its PCR with 60 Vbeta and 13 Jbeta primers. Sequencing was performed with immunoSEQ multiplex PCR; in TCRdb, only in-frame clones are kept and a portion is missing. The top ten clones hold roughly 2.5% of a sample with about 120,000 clones, 70% to 85% of them seen once. Material for sequencing was PBMCs. Receptor source: a woman between 18 and 29 years old in good health and CMV-seronegative.

The CDR3 bases are TGTGCCAGCAGCCGCCCGACTAGCGGGCCTTTTACAGATACGCAGTATTTT. Translating it yields CASSRPTSGPFTDTQYF. The V and J genes are TRBV14 and TRBJ2-3; 10 bases agree with TRBD2. The CDR3 loop spans 17 amino acids. The V gene end was trimmed by 4 bases and the J gene end by 3 bases; junction bases not matched to a gene: 10. Germline CDR1 SGHDN, CDR2 FVKESK.

This clone was counted a few times. This chain uses TRBV4-1 with TRBJ2-2, with 8 bases matching TRBD1. Trimming took 1 base from V and 4 from J; bases not matched to a gene: 5. Germline V CDR1 and CDR2: MGHRA, YSYEKL. The CDR3 consists of 16 residues. In DNA form, the CDR3 reads TGCGCCAGCAGCCAAGGGACAGGGTTAGGCACCGGGGAGCTGTTTTTT. It encodes CASSQGTGLGTGELFF.

The gene calls are TRBV11-1 and TRBJ1-6; D is unresolved. The CDR3 covers 14 residues. V shed 4 bases and J shed 10 bases, with 14 bases lying between them. CDR1 SGHAT and CDR2 FQDESV come from the germline V gene (reference sequence). The CDR3 protein is CASSSEGSGSPLHF. The CDR3 coding sequence is TGTGCCAGCAGCTCTGAGGGTTCTGGGTCACCCCTCCACTTT. Filled out from reference TRBV11-1 and TRBJ1-6, the complete variable domain reads EAEVAQSPRYKITEKSQAVAFWCDPISGHATLYWYRQILGQGPELLVQFQDESVVDDSQLPKDRFSAERLKGVDSTLKIQPAELGDSAMYLCASSSEGSGSPLHFGNGTRLTVT.

The V gene is TRBV11-2, the J gene TRBJ1-1, with a possible D match to TRBD1 (6 bases). Trimming shortened V by 3 bases and J by 0 bases, and 11 bases separated the two germline ends. The CDR3 sequence is 15 residues long. CDR1 is SGHAT and CDR2 is FQNNGV in the germline V gene. DNA for the CDR3: TGTGCCAGCAGCTTGCAGGGGTCGGTGAACACTGAAGCTTTCTTT. Translation: CASSLQGSVNTEAFF.

The chain recombines TRBV6-5 with TRBJ1-5, with TRBD1 identical over 7 bases. Germline V gene sequence: CDR1 MNHEY, CDR2 SVGAGI. This CDR3 contains 14 residues. Trimming took 4 bases from V and 5 from J; bases not matched to a gene: 5. The CDR3 DNA reads as TGTGCCAGCAGTTCCCGACAGGGATATCAGCCCCAGCATTTT. Translation: CASSSRQGYQPQHF.

The genes are TRBV2 and TRBJ1-1, with D possibly matching TRBD1 (5 bases). Per germline, CDR1 SNHLY and CDR2 FYNNEI. The CDR3 extends over 14 amino acids. Trimming shortened V by 10 bases and J by 4 bases, and 19 bases separated the two germline ends. The CDR3 nucleotides are TGTGCCACAAGGGGCAGGGATGTTCGCACTGAAGCTTTCTTT. This encodes CATRGRDVRTEAFF.

The CDR3, as DNA: TGTGCCAGCTCACCTTCTTCGGGGAAGACGAACACCGGGGAGCTGTTTTTT. It codes for CASSPSSGKTNTGELFF. The chain uses TRBV18 and TRBJ2-2; weak D call: TRBD2 (5 bases). Germline V lookup: CDR1 KGHSH, CDR2 LQKENI. The V gene lost 3 bases and the J gene lost 0 bases, with 14 bases spanning the gap. The CDR3 length is 17 residues.

The rearrangement links TRBV19 to TRBJ2-2; D is ambiguous. CDR1 and CDR2 from the germline V gene are LNHDA and SQIVND (reference sequence). V was trimmed by 8 bases and J by 1 base, leaving 8 bases between them. The CDR3 runs 13 residues. The CDR3 sequence: CASLARNTGELFF. DNA of the CDR3: TGTGCCAGTTTGGCCAGGAACACCGGGGAGCTGTTTTTT.

This clone was recorded a few times. The chain employs TRBV7-2 and TRBJ2-2; 10 bases agree with TRBD1. CDR3 size: 14 residues. Germline V gene data show CDR1 as SGHTA and CDR2 as FQGNSA. Trimming removed 4 bases from V and 8 bases from J; junction bases left unmatched: 4. The DNA of the CDR3 is TGTGCCAGCAGCTGGGACAGGGGCTCAGGGGAGCTGTTTTTT. Translating gives CASSWDRGSGELFF.

In its sample, this clone was seen once. The rearrangement links TRBV27 to TRBJ2-2; the D gene is possibly TRBD2 (6 bases). Germline-derived CDR1 and CDR2 are MNHEY and SMNVEV (reference sequence). V was shortened by 8 bases and J by 1 base, with 8 bases between the two germline ends. CDR3 length equals 13 residues. CDR3 sequence: CASRDLNTGELFF. DNA of the CDR3: TGTGCCAGCCGGGACTTGAACACCGGGGAGCTGTTTTTT.

The chain is built from TRBV6-5 and TRBJ1-5; 9 bases align to TRBD1. The CDR3 consists of 14 residues. V was pared by 7 bases and J by 7 bases, with 8 bases of the junction left unmatched. Per the germline V gene, CDR1 is MNHEY and CDR2 is SVGAGI. CDR3 residues: CASNTGGAGQPQHF. The DNA for the CDR3 is TGTGCCAGCAACACAGGGGGCGCGGGCCAGCCCCAGCATTTT.

The rearrangement joins TRBV7-9 to TRBJ1-1; no clear D. V lost 5 bases and J lost 5, with 6 bases in between. Germline CDR1 and CDR2: SEHNR and FQNEAQ (reference sequence). The CDR3 length is 11 residues. The chain's CDR3 is CASSRGTEAFF. The CDR3 nucleotides read TGTGCCAGCAGCCGCGGGACTGAAGCTTTCTTT.

J is TRBJ1-1 and V is TRBV7-8; D is unresolved. Germline V gene lookup returns CDR1 SGHVS and CDR2 FQNEAQ. Trimming took off 1 base at V and 1 base at J, with 10 bases between the two ends. This CDR3 is built from 15 residues. The CDR3 reads CASSLGGKWNTEAFF. In nucleotides, the CDR3 is TGTGCCAGCAGCTTAGGAGGGAAATGGAACACTGAAGCTTTCTTT.

The chain combines TRBV6-5 with TRBJ1-6, with 10 positions matching TRBD1. With 4 bases clipped from V and 9 bases from J, the junction kept 6 bases outside the gene matches. Germline-derived CDR1 and CDR2 are MNHEY and SVGAGI. This CDR3 contains 15 residues. CDR3 loop: CASSWGQGTTSPLHF. CDR3 nucleotide sequence: TGTGCCAGCAGTTGGGGACAGGGGACCACTTCACCCCTCCACTTT.

This sequence joins TRBV7-9 and TRBJ2-5; possible D gene TRBD2, 6 bases. V was pared by 2 bases and J by 2 bases, with 12 bases between. Germline CDR1 reads SEHNR; CDR2 reads FQNEAQ (reference sequence). CDR3 length: 15 amino acids. CDR3 bases: TGTGCCAGCAGCTTACGAGGGACTCTTCAAGAGACCCAGTACTTC. This encodes CASSLRGTLQETQYF. Drawing the rest from reference TRBV7-9 and TRBJ2-5, the complete variable domain is DTGVSQNPRHKITKRGQNVTFRCDPISEHNRLYWYRQTLGQGPEFLTYFQNEAQLEKSRLLSDRFSAERPKGSFSTLEIQRTEQGDSAMYLCASSLRGTLQETQYFGPGTRLLVL.

The chain recombines TRBV7-6 with TRBJ1-1, with 12 positions matching TRBD1. The V and J ends lost 1 base and 6 bases, in that order; junction bases with no gene match: 3. From germline, CDR1 is SGHVS and CDR2 FNYEAQ. The CDR3 covers 15 residues. The CDR3 nucleotides read TGTGCCAGCAGCTTAGGGGACAGGGGGCTCTCTGAAGCTTTCTTT. This encodes CASSLGDRGLSEAFF.

The gene calls are TRBV28 and TRBJ1-2; tentative D call: TRBD1 (5 bases). Between the trimmed V and J ends, which lost 4 bases and 4 bases, there was a span of 7 bases. The germline V gene has CDR1 MDHEN and CDR2 SYDVKM. This CDR3 contains 12 residues. The CDR3 here is CASSWGGYGYTF. In DNA form, the CDR3 reads TGTGCCAGCAGTTGGGGGGGCTATGGCTACACCTTC.

This chain links TRBV6-5 with TRBJ2-1; tentatively, D is TRBD2 (6 bases). From germline, CDR1 is MNHEY and CDR2 SVGAGI. The CDR3 has 14 amino acids. V dropped 8 bases and J dropped 9 bases, with 20 bases sitting between them. In DNA, the CDR3 is TGTGCCAGCGGTGCGGGGCAGTGGAAAAGTGAGCAGTTCTTC. Its protein product is CASGAGQWKSEQFF.

The rearrangement uses TRBV7-2 and TRBJ2-7, with TRBD2 identical over 9 bases. Germline CDR1 SGHTA, CDR2 FQGNSA. The CDR3 spans 13 residues. V shed 5 bases and J 6 bases; nucleotides not matched to a gene: 5. The DNA for the CDR3 is TGTGCCAGCAGCCTGGGACTAGCTTCCGAGCAGTACTTC. It is translated as CASSLGLASEQYF.

The gene calls are TRBV4-1 and TRBJ1-2, with TRBD1 as a possible D gene (5 bases). This CDR3 contains 17 residues. Germline CDR1 and CDR2: MGHRA and YSYEKL. The V end was cut by 0 bases, the J end by 3 bases, with 17 bases between. CDR3: CASSQDLKAGRDYGYTF. The CDR3, as DNA: TGCGCCAGCAGCCAAGATTTAAAGGCAGGGAGGGACTATGGCTACACCTTC.